This entry lists 27 T cell receptor beta chains sequenced from one sample in a study of T cell responses to AZD1222 COVID-19 vaccine. Some clones are missing from TCRdb's copy, which holds only in-frame ones; the method was immunoSEQ multiplex PCR. The data contain over 120,000 clones, around 91% of them singletons. The sequencing here drew on peripheral blood, taken on day 0 of AZD1222 vaccination. These receptors came from an adult in good health.

This clone was counted once. J is TRBJ2-7 and V is TRBV28; perhaps D is TRBD1 or TRBD2 (6 bases each). Germline assignment: CDR1 MDHEN and CDR2 SYDVKM. Trimming removed 6 bases at V and 2 bases at J, with 14 bases between. The CDR3 runs 14 residues. Here the CDR3 DNA reads TGTGCCAGCAGACCCACGGAGGGGGCCTACGAGCAGTACTTC. It translates to CASRPTEGAYEQYF.

This sequence joins TRBV10-1 and TRBJ1-5; D is possibly TRBD1 (6 bases). CDR3 length equals 17 residues. Germline V gene sequence: CDR1 WNHNN, CDR2 SYGVQD (reference sequence). Trimming pared 0 bases from V and 6 bases from J, leaving 18 bases between. CDR3 region: CASSESTRQGLGQPQHF. The CDR3 DNA reads TGCGCCAGCAGTGAGTCGACTCGGCAGGGGCTTGGTCAGCCCCAGCATTTT.

The CDR3 loop reads CASRRLDPKEQFF. In DNA form, the CDR3 reads TGTGCCAGCAGACGACTAGACCCAAAGGAGCAGTTCTTC. V usage is TRBV12-3 or TRBV12-4 and J usage is TRBJ2-1; TRBD2 is a possible D gene (6 bases). Trimming shortened V by 6 bases and J by 10 bases, and 16 bases separated the two germline ends. The CDR3 totals 13 residues.

The V gene is TRBV2, the J gene TRBJ1-1; D unclear. Looked up from germline, CDR1 is SNHLY and CDR2 is FYNNEI. The V and J ends lost 6 bases and 2 bases respectively, with 10 bases between them. This CDR3 is 13 amino acids long. The DNA for the CDR3 is TGTGCCAGCAGCTGGGGTGTAAACACTGAAGCTTTCTTT. Translating gives CASSWGVNTEAFF.

In this sample, this clone turned up once. The rearrangement uses TRBV2 and TRBJ2-2, with a tentative D call TRBD2 (6 bases). The germline gives CDR1 SNHLY, CDR2 FYNNEI. This CDR3 is 15 amino acids long. V gave up 6 bases and J gave up 3 bases, with 14 bases separating them. For the CDR3, the DNA is TGTGCCAGCAGGGGGGGACTCTCGGACACCGGGGAGCTGTTTTTT. Protein: CASRGGLSDTGELFF.

This clone rates as medium-sized. The chain carries TRBV6-5 and TRBJ1-1; tentatively, D is TRBD1 (5 bases). CDR1 is MNHEY and CDR2 is SVGAGI in the germline V gene. The CDR3 sequence is 14 residues long. The V end lost 6 bases, the J end lost 0 bases, and 11 bases lay between the germline ends. The CDR3 region is CASRGLNMNTEAFF. DNA of the CDR3: TGTGCCAGCAGGGGACTGAATATGAACACTGAAGCTTTCTTT.

This chain joins TRBV15 and TRBJ2-7; D ambiguous. Trimming stripped 1 base from V and 1 base from J, with 11 bases between. In germline, CDR1 is LNHNV, CDR2 YYDKDF (reference sequence). The CDR3 is 15 residues long. Here the CDR3 reads CATSRGLGISYEQYF. The CDR3 DNA reads as TGTGCCACCAGCAGAGGTTTAGGGATTTCCTACGAGCAGTACTTC.

The rearrangement joins TRBV3-1 (or the pseudogene TRBV3-2) to TRBJ2-7, with 7 nucleotides matching TRBD2. Unmatched junction bases numbered 9, after V lost 4 bases and J lost 3 bases. The CDR3 spans 15 residues. CDR1 LGHDT and CDR2 YNNKEL come from the germline V gene (reference sequence). The CDR3 sequence is CASSPEAGVFYEQYF. The CDR3 region has the DNA TGTGCCAGCAGCCCCGAGGCGGGAGTGTTCTACGAGCAGTACTTC.

This clone was found once. The V and J genes are TRBV10-1 and TRBJ1-2; 9 bases fit TRBD1. Trimming removed 6 bases from V and 6 bases from J; junction bases left unmatched: 2. The CDR3 runs to 12 residues. Germline values: CDR1 WNHNN, CDR2 SYGVQD (reference sequence). CDR3 amino acids: CASSWTGDGYTF. The DNA for the CDR3 is TGCGCCAGCAGCTGGACAGGGGATGGCTACACCTTC.

The V call is TRBV5-4, the J call TRBJ2-3; the D call may be TRBD1 or TRBD2 (5 bases each). CDR1 SGHNT and CDR2 YYREEE come from the germline V gene (reference sequence). Trimming took off 3 bases at V and 3 bases at J, with 11 bases between the two ends. The CDR3 extends over 14 amino acids. DNA for the CDR3: TGTGCCAGCAGCTCGACCGGGGCTACAGATACGCAGTATTTT. Translating it yields CASSSTGATDTQYF.

This clone was picked up a small number of times. This chain uses TRBV27 with TRBJ1-4; 8 bases match TRBD1. The V and J ends lost 6 bases and 7 bases, in that order; junction bases with no gene match: 10. The CDR3 runs to 15 residues. In germline, CDR1 is MNHEY, CDR2 SMNVEV (reference sequence). The CDR3 is CASRMNRGRGEKLFF. The CDR3 DNA reads as TGTGCCAGCAGGATGAACAGGGGGAGAGGTGAAAAACTGTTTTTT.

This clone was detected only once. This chain connects TRBV5-4 to TRBJ2-5; 13 bases fit TRBD2. V lost 2 bases, J lost 5 bases, and 6 bases stayed unmatched. The CDR3 loop spans 16 amino acids. CDR1 SGHNT and CDR2 YYREEE come from the germline V gene (reference sequence). The CDR3 region has the DNA TGTGCCAGCAGCTTCCGAAAACTAGCGGGAGGGGAGACCCAGTACTTC. Protein product: CASSFRKLAGGETQYF.

The rearrangement uses TRBV6-5 and TRBJ2-7; TRBD2 agrees at 9 bases. The CDR3 contains 15 residues. Germline-derived CDR1 and CDR2 are MNHEY and SVGAGI. With V trimmed by 6 bases and J by 1 base, 7 bases remained unmatched. CDR3 loop: CASSFSGSQSYEQYF. CDR3 nucleotide sequence: TGTGCCAGCAGCTTTAGCGGGAGCCAGTCCTACGAGCAGTACTTC.

A single count supports this clone. CDR3 amino acids: CASRNEPYNEQFF. The CDR3 DNA reads as TGTGCCAGCAGGAACGAGCCCTACAATGAGCAGTTCTTC. The gene calls are TRBV12-3 or TRBV12-4 and TRBJ2-1; no firm D call. The germline V and J ends were trimmed by 6 bases and 2 bases, with 8 bases remaining between them. The CDR3 length is 13 residues.

Note on this clone: The sample carries other DNA sequences with the same CDR3. This chain joins TRBV3-1 (or the pseudogene TRBV3-2) and TRBJ1-3; no definite D call. CDR1 and CDR2 from the germline V gene are LGHDT and YNNKEL (reference sequence). V was pared by 1 base and J by 1 base, with 5 bases between. This CDR3 is 14 amino acids long. The DNA for the CDR3 is TGTGCCAGCAGCCAAGGGGGATCTGGAAACACCATATATTTT. This gives the protein CASSQGGSGNTIYF.

The rearrangement uses TRBV18 and TRBJ2-3; no clear D gene. The V gene lost 1 base and the J gene lost 9 bases, with 11 bases spanning the gap. Germline CDR1 is KGHSH and CDR2 is LQKENI. CDR3 length equals 13 residues. In DNA form, the CDR3 reads TGTGCCAGCTCACCACGGGTGGGTTCGACGCAGTATTTT. Translating gives CASSPRVGSTQYF.

Only a few counts were recorded for this clone. This chain links TRBV6-5 with TRBJ2-7; no firm D call. The V gene lost 5 bases and the J gene lost 2 bases, with 16 bases spanning the gap. The CDR3 is 15 residues long. Germline values: CDR1 MNHEY, CDR2 SVGAGI. The CDR3 DNA reads TGTGCCAGCAGTCCTTCTCCTGGACGGCCCTACGAGCAGTACTTC. Its protein is CASSPSPGRPYEQYF.

This chain connects TRBV6-5 to TRBJ1-2, with 7 bases lining up with TRBD1. CDR1 is MNHEY and CDR2 is SVGAGI in the germline V gene. The junction had 7 bases not matched to a gene; V was cut back by 7 bases and J by 2 bases. The CDR3 is made up of 14 amino acids. The CDR3 sequence is CASTPSRGNYGYTF. CDR3 nucleotides: TGTGCCAGCACCCCATCCAGGGGGAACTATGGCTACACCTTC.

V gene TRBV3-1 (or the pseudogene TRBV3-2) combines with J gene TRBJ2-2; 11 bases agree with TRBD2. The V segment lost 3 bases and the J segment 5 bases; nucleotides outside the gene matches: 11. There are 18 residues in the CDR3. Looked up from germline, CDR1 is LGHDT and CDR2 is YNNKEL (reference sequence). CDR3 coding DNA: TGTGCCAGCAGCCAGCGGCGACTAGCGGGACCACTAACCGGGGAGCTGTTTTTT. It codes for CASSQRRLAGPLTGELFF.

This chain connects TRBV3-1 (or the pseudogene TRBV3-2) to TRBJ1-1, with D maybe TRBD1 (5 bases). Trimming removed 3 bases at V and 4 bases at J, with 15 bases between. CDR1 and CDR2 from the germline V gene are LGHDT and YNNKEL (reference sequence). The CDR3 length is 15 residues. The chain's CDR3 is CASSHSGTRGTEAFF. The DNA of the CDR3 is TGTGCCAGCAGCCATTCCGGGACCCGGGGCACTGAAGCTTTCTTT.

The chain employs TRBV7-2 and TRBJ1-5, with 9 bases that match TRBD1. Germline V gives CDR1 SGHTA, CDR2 FQGNSA. V shed 1 base and J 6 bases; nucleotides not matched to a gene: 13. The CDR3 loop spans 18 amino acids. CDR3 DNA: TGTGCCAGCAGCTTAGGCGAGACAGGGGGGATTCTGCGTCAGCCCCAGCATTTT. Its translation is CASSLGETGGILRQPQHF. Variable domain in full (rest from reference TRBV7-2 and TRBJ1-5): GAGVSQSPSNKVTEKGKDVELRCDPISGHTALYWYRQSLGQGLEFLIYFQGNSAPDKSGLPSDRFSAERTGGSVSTLTIQRTQQEDSAVYLCASSLGETGGILRQPQHFGDGTRLSIL.

In its sample, this clone was seen once. The V gene is TRBV5-5, the J gene TRBJ2-1; 9 nucleotides align to TRBD2. Germline CDR1 reads SGHKS; CDR2 reads YYEKEE (reference sequence). V trimming: 5 bases; J trimming: 7 bases; junction bases outside the gene matches: 7. The CDR3 totals 14 residues. The CDR3 loop is CASSAGLARNEQFF. The DNA of the CDR3 is TGTGCCAGCAGTGCGGGACTAGCTAGAAATGAGCAGTTCTTC. Using reference TRBV5-5 and TRBJ2-1 for the parts outside the CDR3, the full variable domain is DAGVTQSPTHLIKTRGQQVTLRCSPISGHKSVSWYQQVLGQGPQFIFQYYEKEERGRGNFPDRFSARQFPNYSSELNVNALLLGDSALYLCASSAGLARNEQFFGPGTRLTVL.

The chain is built from TRBV18 and TRBJ1-4; 7 bases fit TRBD1. The CDR3 is 15 amino acids. V lost 2 bases, J lost 3 bases, and 3 bases stayed unmatched. Germline values: CDR1 KGHSH, CDR2 LQKENI. The CDR3 loop is CASSPRGQANEKLFF. CDR3 coding DNA: TGTGCCAGCTCACCAAGGGGGCAGGCTAATGAAAAACTGTTTTTT. Supplemented by reference TRBV18 and TRBJ1-4, the full variable domain reads NAGVMQNPRHLVRRRGQEARLRCSPMKGHSHVYWYRQLPEEGLKFMVYLQKENIIDESGMPKERFSAEFPKEGPSILRIQQVVRGDSAAYFCASSPRGQANEKLFFGSGTQLSVL.

This chain uses TRBV6-5 with TRBJ1-1; D perhaps matches TRBD1 (6 bases). The germline CDR1 and CDR2 sequences are MNHEY and SVGAGI. The CDR3 spans 15 residues. V dropped 7 bases and J dropped 0 bases, with 15 bases sitting between them. CDR3 protein: CASTLGGRVNTEAFF. The CDR3 DNA is TGTGCCAGCACCCTAGGGGGGCGGGTGAACACTGAAGCTTTCTTT.

The V call is TRBV15, the J call TRBJ2-7; no clear D. The CDR3 covers 16 residues. The germline V gene encodes CDR1 LNHNV and CDR2 YYDKDF (reference sequence). The V end was cut by 3 bases, the J end by 2 bases, with 17 bases between. The CDR3 coding sequence is TGTGCCACCAGCAGCACGAATGGCCAATCCCCCTACGAGCAGTACTTC. Protein: CATSSTNGQSPYEQYF.

The chain carries TRBV19 and TRBJ1-5; 8 nucleotides align to TRBD1. The V gene's germline CDR1 is LNHDA and CDR2 SQIVND (reference sequence). With V trimmed by 2 bases and J by 4 bases, 7 bases remained unmatched. This CDR3 region has 16 residues. This chain's CDR3 is CASSIRPGGNNQPQHF. The CDR3 coding sequence is TGTGCCAGTAGTATACGTCCAGGGGGCAATAATCAGCCCCAGCATTTT.

The V call is TRBV28, the J call TRBJ2-5; D call uncertain. CDR1 and CDR2 from the germline V gene are MDHEN and SYDVKM. With 7 bases removed from V and 4 bases from J, the gap between germline ends came to 13 bases. The CDR3 consists of 13 residues. The CDR3, as DNA: TGTGCCAGCACCGGGTTGGGCCGAGAGACCCAGTACTTC. Translation: CASTGLGRETQYF.